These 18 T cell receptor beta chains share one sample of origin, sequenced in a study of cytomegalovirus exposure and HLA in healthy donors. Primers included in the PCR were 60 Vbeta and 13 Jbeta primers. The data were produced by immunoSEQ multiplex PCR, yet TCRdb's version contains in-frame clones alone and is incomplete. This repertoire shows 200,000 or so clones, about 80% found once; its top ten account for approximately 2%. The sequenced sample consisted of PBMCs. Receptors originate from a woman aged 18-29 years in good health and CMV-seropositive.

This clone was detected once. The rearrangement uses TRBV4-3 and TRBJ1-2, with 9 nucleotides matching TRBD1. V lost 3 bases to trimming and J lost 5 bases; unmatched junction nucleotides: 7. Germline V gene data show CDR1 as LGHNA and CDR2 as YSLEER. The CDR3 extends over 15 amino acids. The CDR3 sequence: CASSHPGQGLYGYTF. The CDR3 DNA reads TGCGCCAGCAGCCATCCGGGACAGGGACTTTATGGCTACACCTTC.

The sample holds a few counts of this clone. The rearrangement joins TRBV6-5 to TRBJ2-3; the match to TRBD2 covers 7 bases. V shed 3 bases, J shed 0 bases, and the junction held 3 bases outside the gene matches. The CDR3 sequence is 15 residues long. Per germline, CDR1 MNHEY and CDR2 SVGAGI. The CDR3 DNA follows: TGTGCCAGCAGTTATGGGACTACCAGCACAGATACGCAGTATTTT. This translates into CASSYGTTSTDTQYF.

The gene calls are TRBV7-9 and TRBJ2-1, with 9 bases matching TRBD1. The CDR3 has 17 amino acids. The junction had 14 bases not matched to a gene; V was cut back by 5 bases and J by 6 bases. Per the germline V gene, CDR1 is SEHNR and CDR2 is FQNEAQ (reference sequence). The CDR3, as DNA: TGTGCCAGCAGCCCCGGGACAGGGTTCCCGTGGAGCAATGAGCAGTTCTTC. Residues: CASSPGTGFPWSNEQFF.

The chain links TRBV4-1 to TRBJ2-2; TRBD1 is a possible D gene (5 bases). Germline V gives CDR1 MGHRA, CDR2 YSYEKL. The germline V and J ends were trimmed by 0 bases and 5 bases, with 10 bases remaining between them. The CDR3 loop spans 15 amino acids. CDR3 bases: TGCGCCAGCAGCCAAGACAGGGCTAGGACCGGGGAGCTGTTTTTT. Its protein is CASSQDRARTGELFF.

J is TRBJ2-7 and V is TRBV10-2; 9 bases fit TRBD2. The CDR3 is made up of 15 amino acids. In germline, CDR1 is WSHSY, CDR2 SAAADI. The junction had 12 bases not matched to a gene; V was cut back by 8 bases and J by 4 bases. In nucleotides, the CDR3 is TGCGCCAGCCGTCCGGCGGGGGGGCCAGGGTACGAGCAGTACTTC. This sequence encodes CASRPAGGPGYEQYF.

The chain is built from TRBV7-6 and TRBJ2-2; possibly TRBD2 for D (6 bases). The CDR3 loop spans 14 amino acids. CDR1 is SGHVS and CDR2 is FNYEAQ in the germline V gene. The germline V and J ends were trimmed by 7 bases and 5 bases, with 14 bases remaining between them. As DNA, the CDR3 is TGTGCCAGCATCCCCCTTCGGGAGACCGGGGAGCTGTTTTTT. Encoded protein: CASIPLRETGELFF.

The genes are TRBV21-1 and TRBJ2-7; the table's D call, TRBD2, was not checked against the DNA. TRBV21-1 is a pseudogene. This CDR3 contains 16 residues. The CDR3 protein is CASGRWRVRPLWEQYF. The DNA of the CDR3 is TGTGCCAGCGGACGGTGGAGGGTCCGACCCCTTTGGGAGCAGTACTTC.

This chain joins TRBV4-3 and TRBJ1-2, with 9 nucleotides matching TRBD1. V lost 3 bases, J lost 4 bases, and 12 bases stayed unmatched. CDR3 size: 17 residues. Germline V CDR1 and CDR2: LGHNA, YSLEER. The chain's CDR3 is CASSQYPGQGIGYGYTF. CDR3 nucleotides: TGCGCCAGCAGCCAGTATCCGGGACAGGGAATAGGCTATGGCTACACCTTC.

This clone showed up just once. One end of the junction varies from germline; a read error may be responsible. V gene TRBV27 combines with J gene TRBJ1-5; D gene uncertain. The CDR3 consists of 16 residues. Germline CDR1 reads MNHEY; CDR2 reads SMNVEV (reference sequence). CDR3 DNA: TGTGTCAGCAGACCCCCGGGGTCGTGGAGCAATCAGCCCCAGCATTTT. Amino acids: CVSRPPGSWSNQPQHF.

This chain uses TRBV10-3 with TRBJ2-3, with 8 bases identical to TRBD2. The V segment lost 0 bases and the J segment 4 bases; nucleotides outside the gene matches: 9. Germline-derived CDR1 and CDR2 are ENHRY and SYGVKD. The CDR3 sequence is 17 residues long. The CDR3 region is CAISESRTGGRADTQYF. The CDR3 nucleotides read TGTGCCATCAGTGAGTCGAGAACGGGGGGGCGTGCAGATACGCAGTATTTT.

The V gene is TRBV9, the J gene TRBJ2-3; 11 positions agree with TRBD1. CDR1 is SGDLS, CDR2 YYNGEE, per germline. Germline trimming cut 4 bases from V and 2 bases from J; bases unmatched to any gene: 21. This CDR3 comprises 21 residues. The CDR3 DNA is TGTGCCAGCAGCCGATCGACCGGGACAGGGGGACTTTTGCGTATCACAGATACGCAGTATTTT. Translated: CASSRSTGTGGLLRITDTQYF.

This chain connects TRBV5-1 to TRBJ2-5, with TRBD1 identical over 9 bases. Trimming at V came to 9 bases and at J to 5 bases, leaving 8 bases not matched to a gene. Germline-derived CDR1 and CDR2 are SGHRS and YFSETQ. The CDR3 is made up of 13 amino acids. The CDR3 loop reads CATSGQGRETQYF. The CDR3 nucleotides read TGCGCCACGTCGGGACAGGGAAGGGAGACCCAGTACTTC. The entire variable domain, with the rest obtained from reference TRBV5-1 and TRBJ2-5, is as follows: KAGVTQTPRYLIKTRGQQVTLSCSPISGHRSVSWYQQTPGQGLQFLFEYFSETQRNKGNFPGRFSGRQFSNSRSEMNVSTLELGDSALYLCATSGQGRETQYFGPGTRLLVL.

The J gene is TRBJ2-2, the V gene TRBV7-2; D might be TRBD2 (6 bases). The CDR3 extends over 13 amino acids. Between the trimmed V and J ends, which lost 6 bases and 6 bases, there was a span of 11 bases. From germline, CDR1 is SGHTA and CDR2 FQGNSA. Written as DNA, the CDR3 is TGTGCCAGCAGTCCCGGGGGTGCCGGGGAGCTGTTTTTT. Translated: CASSPGGAGELFF.

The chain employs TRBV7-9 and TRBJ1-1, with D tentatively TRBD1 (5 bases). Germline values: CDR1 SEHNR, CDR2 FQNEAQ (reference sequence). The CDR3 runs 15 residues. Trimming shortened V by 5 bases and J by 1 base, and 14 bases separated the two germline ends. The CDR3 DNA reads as TGTGCCAGCAGCCTAATACAGGTCAAGAACACTGAAGCTTTCTTT. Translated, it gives CASSLIQVKNTEAFF.

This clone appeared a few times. The CDR3 protein is CASSEARDDTGELFF. The CDR3, as DNA: TGTGCCAGCAGTGAAGCGCGGGACGACACCGGGGAGCTGTTTTTT. The rearrangement uses TRBV6-1 and TRBJ2-2, with D maybe TRBD2 (6 bases). V lost 0 bases and J lost 3, with 8 bases in between. Germline CDR1 reads MNHNS; CDR2 reads SASEGT. CDR3 length: 15 residues.

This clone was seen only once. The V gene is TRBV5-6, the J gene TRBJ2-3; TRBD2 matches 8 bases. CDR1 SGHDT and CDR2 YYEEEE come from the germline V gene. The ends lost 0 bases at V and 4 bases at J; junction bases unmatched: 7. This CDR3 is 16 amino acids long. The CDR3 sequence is CASSLAGGGEADTQYF. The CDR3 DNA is TGTGCCAGCAGCTTGGCCGGGGGGGGAGAGGCAGATACGCAGTATTTT.

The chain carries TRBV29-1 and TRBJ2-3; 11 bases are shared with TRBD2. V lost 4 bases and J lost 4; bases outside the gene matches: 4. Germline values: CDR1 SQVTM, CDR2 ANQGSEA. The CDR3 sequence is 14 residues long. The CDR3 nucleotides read TGCAGCGTTGTACTAGCGGGGGCCCCAGATACGCAGTATTTT. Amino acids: CSVVLAGAPDTQYF.

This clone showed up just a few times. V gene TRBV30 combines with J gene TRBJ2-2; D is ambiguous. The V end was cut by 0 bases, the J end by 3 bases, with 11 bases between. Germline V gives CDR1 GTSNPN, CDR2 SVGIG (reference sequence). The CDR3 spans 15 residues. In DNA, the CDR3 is TGTGCCTGGAGTGTACGGGTGTCGGACACCGGGGAGCTGTTTTTT. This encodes CAWSVRVSDTGELFF.